Listed below are T cell receptor beta chains from one sample, sequenced in a study of blood T cell repertoires in COVID-19. The protocol was immunoSEQ multiplex PCR, while the TCRdb copy is restricted to in-frame clones and leaves out a portion. The profile covers over 200,000 clones, with around nine tenths appearing a single time and roughly 6.2% taken by the ten largest. The sequenced material came from peripheral blood. Source of these receptors: a man in his fifties or sixties who had recovered from COVID-19. The CDR3 runs from the conserved cysteine through the conserved F or W. D genes are given only for firm matches. Size tells how often a clone was seen (once, few, many) or the class of an expanded clone, and some rows leave it out.

V	J	D	size	DNA	CDR3
TRBV5-1	TRBJ2-2	.	few	TGCGCCAGCAGCGACAGCTACACCGGGGAGCTGTTTTTT	CASSDSYTGELFF
TRBV4-3	TRBJ1-2	.	.	TGCGCCAGCAGCCACCGTCGGGGGGGTAATGGCTACACCTTC	CASSHRRGGNGYTF
TRBV18	TRBJ1-2	.	once	TGTGCCAGCTCACCACCGTCTCGGTATGGCTACACCTTC	CASSPPSRYGYTF
TRBV2	TRBJ2-4	.	.	TGTGCCAGCAGCCCCTCCCCGGCCAGGGAAATTCAGTACTTC	CASSPSPAREIQYF
TRBV4-3	TRBJ1-2	.	.	TGCGCCAGCAGCCAAGATAACCGGGGAAACTATGGCTACACCTTC	CASSQDNRGNYGYTF
TRBV11-2	TRBJ2-7	.	.	TGTGCCACCCAAACCCAGGCGCTGCAGTACTTC	CATQTQALQYF
TRBV6-2/TRBV6-3	TRBJ2-3	.	once	TGTGCCAGCAGTTACCCTAGCACAGATACGCAGTATTTT	CASSYPSTDTQYF
TRBV5-4	TRBJ1-1	.	.	TGTGCCAGCAGCTCGGGCGGACAGAAGAACACTGAAGCTTTCTTT	CASSSGGQKNTEAFF
TRBV13	TRBJ1-4	.	.	TGTGCCAGCAGCTTAGGGCGGGGGACTGCAACTAATGAAAAACTGTTTTTT	CASSLGRGTATNEKLFF
TRBV6-5	TRBJ1-2	.	.	TGTGCCAGCAGTTCAGGGGTGGGGTATGGCTACACCTTC	CASSSGVGYGYTF
TRBV7-2	TRBJ1-1	TRBD1	.	TGTGCCAGCAGCTCCTGGACAGGAAACACTGAAGCTTTCTTT	CASSSWTGNTEAFF
TRBV27	TRBJ1-2	TRBD1	.	TGTGCCAGCAGTTCAATCAGGGGGCGCCATGGCTACACCTTC	CASSSIRGRHGYTF
TRBV28	TRBJ2-1	TRBD2	many	TGTGCCAGCACCGAAAGCGGGAGTCGTTCCTACAATGAGCAGTTCTTC	CASTESGSRSYNEQFF
TRBV28	TRBJ2-7	.	.	TGTGCCAGCATCCCGGGAGTTGGGGGCTACGAGCAGTACTTC	CASIPGVGGYEQYF
TRBV7-2	TRBJ1-1	.	.	TGTGCCAGCAGCTCTTCAGGGAACACTGAAGCTTTCTTT	CASSSSGNTEAFF
TRBV6-5	TRBJ2-3	.	.	TGTGCCAGCAAGGCTAGTGGGGGGACAGATACGCAGTATTTT	CASKASGGTDTQYF
TRBV9	TRBJ1-1	TRBD1	.	TGTGCCAGCAGCGTAGGGACAGGGGGGGCTGAAGCTTTCTTT	CASSVGTGGAEAFF
TRBV5-1	TRBJ1-5	.	.	TGCGCCAGCAGCTCCGATTGGGGCCGCACACTTCATCAGCCCCAGCATTTT	CASSSDWGRTLHQPQHF
TRBV14	TRBJ1-1	.	.	TGTGCCAGCAGCCTATTTAGCCTACAGGGATCCGAAGCTTTCTTT	CASSLFSLQGSEAFF
TRBV27	TRBJ2-5	.	.	TGTGCCAGCAGTCAAAACTTCCAAGAGACCCAGTACTTC	CASSQNFQETQYF
TRBV19	TRBJ2-1	TRBD2	.	TGTGCCAGTAAGAGTAGCGGGGGCTGGAGCTCCTACAATGAGCAGTTCTTC	CASKSSGGWSSYNEQFF
TRBV7-2	TRBJ2-1	TRBD2	.	TGTGCCAGCAGCTTAAGGACTAGCGCCTACAATGAGCAGTTCTTC	CASSLRTSAYNEQFF
TRBV6-2/TRBV6-3	TRBJ2-7	.	.	TGTGCCAGCCGCCGAGCAGGTTACGAGCAGTACTTC	CASRRAGYEQYF
TRBV4-2	TRBJ2-1	TRBD1	.	TGTGCCAGCAGCCAAGCGGGACAGGGATTCATTGAGCAGTTCTTC	CASSQAGQGFIEQFF
TRBV6-1	TRBJ2-7	TRBD1	.	TGTGCCAGCAGTGAAGAGGGGACAGGGGGCTACGAGCAGTACTTC	CASSEEGTGGYEQYF
TRBV3-1/TRBV3-2	TRBJ1-2	TRBD1	.	TGTGCCAGCAGCTTTCGGGACAGGGTTCTGACTTTTGGTGGCTACACCTTC	CASSFRDRVLTFGGYTF
TRBV5-1	TRBJ1-4	.	.	TGCGCCAGCAGCTCCACGACAGCAACTAATGAAAAACTGTTTTTT	CASSSTTATNEKLFF